This T cell receptor (beta chain) was sequenced during a study of CD8 T cells in Susac syndrome. Random hexamers were used to reverse transcribe an amount of roughly 0.5 to 1 ug RNA. The amplification used immunoSEQ multiplex PCR on TCR beta CDR3; it spanned 54 Vbeta and 13 Jbeta. MiXCR was run by TCRdb on the immunoSEQ multiplex PCR reads, yielding one entry per CDR3 protein. The sample carries about 120,000 distinct CDR3 sequences, over 90% recorded once. Turning to this clonotype: Its antigen remains unidentified.

The T cells that were sequenced for TCR beta were CD8+ and CD4+ cells from blood. Through negative isolation, CD4+ and CD8+ T cells were obtained, while TEMRA cells were enriched using FACS. Study observations and caveats: The study recognized that its TCR sequencing and HLA analysis covered a relatively small number of individuals.

The sample taken for sequencing was CD4+ T cells from PBMCs. The clonotype originates from a human donor in good health.

The CDR3 here is CASSIGTDSNTEAFF. The CDR3 DNA sequence: TGTGCCAGTAGTATTGGTACAGATTCGAACACTGAAGCTTTCTTT. The V call is TRBV19, the J call TRBJ1-1, with D hard to call. V shed 3 bases and J shed 1 base, with 12 bases lying between them. In germline, CDR1 is LNHDA, CDR2 SQIVND (reference sequence). The CDR3 is 15 residues long.